This TCR beta chain is drawn from a study of T cells in Graves' hyperthyroidism and ophthalmopathy. Overall study results and limits: Blood also carried most thyroid clonotypes expanded above 0.001.

The trim removed 4 bases at V and 4 bases at J, leaving 5 bases unmatched. This CDR3 is 13 amino acids long. CDR1 and CDR2 (germline): SQVTM, ANQGSEA. Thyroid ultrasound, orbital computed tomography, clinical symptoms, and serum thyroxine and TRAb underpinned diagnoses. What was amplified from RNA transcripts were TCR beta CDR3 regions. The HTBI primer set served for first-round RT-PCR of the TCR CDR3. TCRdb recomputed calls from the multiplex PCR reads with MiXCR, one row per CDR3 protein. The table shows some 580,000 distinct CDR3 sequences, with 16% occurring only once. A remark on this clonotype: What it binds is not known.

Sample: blood. This sequence was found in a middle-aged woman with Graves' ophthalmopathy. The rearrangement joins TRBV29-1 to TRBJ1-2, with 8 positions matching TRBD1. CDR3 nucleotides: TGCAGCGTTGGAGACAGGGGTCCCTATGGCTACACCTTC. Amino acids: CSVGDRGPYGYTF.